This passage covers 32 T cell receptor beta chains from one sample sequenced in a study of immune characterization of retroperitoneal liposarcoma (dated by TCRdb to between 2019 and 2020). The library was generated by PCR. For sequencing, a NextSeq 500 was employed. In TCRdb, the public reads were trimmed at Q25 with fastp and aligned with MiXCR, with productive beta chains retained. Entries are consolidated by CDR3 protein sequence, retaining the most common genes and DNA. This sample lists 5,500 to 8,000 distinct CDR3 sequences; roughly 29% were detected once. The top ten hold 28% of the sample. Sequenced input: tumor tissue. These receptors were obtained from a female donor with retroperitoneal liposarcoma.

The CDR3 DNA is TGTGCCAGCAGTGACGGGTACGACGGGGCCGGGGAGCTGTTTTTT. This gives the protein CASSDGYDGAGELFF. The rearrangement joins TRBV6-4 to TRBJ2-2; D perhaps matches TRBD2 (5 bases). V was shortened by 2 bases and J by 6 bases, with 13 bases between the two germline ends. There are 15 residues in the CDR3. Germline CDR1 is MRHNA and CDR2 is SNTAGT.

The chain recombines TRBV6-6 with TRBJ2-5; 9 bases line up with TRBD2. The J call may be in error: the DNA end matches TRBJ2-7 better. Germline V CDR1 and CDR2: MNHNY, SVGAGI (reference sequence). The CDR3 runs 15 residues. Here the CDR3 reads CASSVELAGNYEQYV. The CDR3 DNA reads TGTGCCAGCAGTGTTGAGCTAGCGGGGAACTACGAGCAGTACGTC.

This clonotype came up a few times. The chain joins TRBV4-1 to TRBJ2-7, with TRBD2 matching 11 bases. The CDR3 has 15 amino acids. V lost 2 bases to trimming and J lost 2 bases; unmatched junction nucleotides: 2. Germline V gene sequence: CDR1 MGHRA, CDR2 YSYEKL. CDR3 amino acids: CASSQIAGGAYEQYF. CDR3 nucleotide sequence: TGCGCCAGCAGCCAAATAGCGGGAGGGGCCTACGAGCAGTACTTC.

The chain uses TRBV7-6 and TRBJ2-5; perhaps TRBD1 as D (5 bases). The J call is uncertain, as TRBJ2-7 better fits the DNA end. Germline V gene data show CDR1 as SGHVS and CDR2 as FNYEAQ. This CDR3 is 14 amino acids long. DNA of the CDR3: TGTGCCAGCAGCTTATGGGCAGGGACCTACGAGCAGTACTTC. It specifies CASSLWAGTYEQYF.

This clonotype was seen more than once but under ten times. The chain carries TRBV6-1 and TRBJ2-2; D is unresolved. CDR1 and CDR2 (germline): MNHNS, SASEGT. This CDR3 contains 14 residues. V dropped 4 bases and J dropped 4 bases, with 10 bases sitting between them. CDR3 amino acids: CASSARFLTGELFF. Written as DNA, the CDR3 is TGTGCCAGCAGTGCCCGGTTCCTCACCGGGGAGCTGTTTTTT.

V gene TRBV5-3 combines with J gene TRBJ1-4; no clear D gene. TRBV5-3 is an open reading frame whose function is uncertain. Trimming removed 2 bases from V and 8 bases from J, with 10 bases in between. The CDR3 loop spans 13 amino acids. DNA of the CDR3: TGTGCCAGAAGCTTCAAGGGAGGCGAAAAACTGTTTTTT. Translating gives CARSFKGGEKLFF.

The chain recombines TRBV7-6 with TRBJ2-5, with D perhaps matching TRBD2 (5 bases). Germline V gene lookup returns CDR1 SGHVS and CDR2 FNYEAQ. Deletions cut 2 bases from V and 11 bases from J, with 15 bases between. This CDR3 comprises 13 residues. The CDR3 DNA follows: TGTGCCAGCAGCTTAAACGGAGGCAATGAGCAGTACTTC. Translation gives CASSLNGGNEQYF.

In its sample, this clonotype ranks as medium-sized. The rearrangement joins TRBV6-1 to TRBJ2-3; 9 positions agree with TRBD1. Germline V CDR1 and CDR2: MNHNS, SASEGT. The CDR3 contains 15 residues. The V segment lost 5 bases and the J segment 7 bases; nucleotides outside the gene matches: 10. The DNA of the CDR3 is TGTGCCAGCAGTAAACCGGGACAGGGTAGAAATACGCAGTATTTT. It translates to CASSKPGQGRNTQYF.

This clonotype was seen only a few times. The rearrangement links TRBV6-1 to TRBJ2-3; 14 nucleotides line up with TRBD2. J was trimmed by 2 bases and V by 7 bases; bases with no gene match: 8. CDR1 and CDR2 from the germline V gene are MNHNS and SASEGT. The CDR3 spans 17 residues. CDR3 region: CASNAGLAGAHTDTQYF. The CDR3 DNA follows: TGTGCCAGCAACGCGGGACTAGCGGGGGCCCACACAGATACGCAGTATTTT.

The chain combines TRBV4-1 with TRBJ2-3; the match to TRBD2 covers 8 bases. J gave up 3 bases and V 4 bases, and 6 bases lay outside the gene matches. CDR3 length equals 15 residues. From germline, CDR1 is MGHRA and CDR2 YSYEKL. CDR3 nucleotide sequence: TGCGCCAGCAGCCTCGCCGGGACTAGAACAGATACGCAGTATTTT. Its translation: CASSLAGTRTDTQYF.

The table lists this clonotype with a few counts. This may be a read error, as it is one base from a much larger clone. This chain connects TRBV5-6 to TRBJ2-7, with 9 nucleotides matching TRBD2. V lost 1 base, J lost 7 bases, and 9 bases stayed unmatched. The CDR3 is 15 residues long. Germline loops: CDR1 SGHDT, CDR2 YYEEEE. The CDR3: CASSLHSGGPNEQYF. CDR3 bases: TGTGCCAGCAGCTTGCACAGCGGGGGGCCGAATGAGCAGTACTTC.

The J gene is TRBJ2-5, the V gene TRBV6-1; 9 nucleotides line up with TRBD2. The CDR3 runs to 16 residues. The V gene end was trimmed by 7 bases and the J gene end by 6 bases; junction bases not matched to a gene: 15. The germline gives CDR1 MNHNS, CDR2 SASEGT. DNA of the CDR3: TGTGCCAGCACCATTATTAGCGGGAGTGGCGGACAGACCCAGTACTTC. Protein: CASTIISGSGGQTQYF.

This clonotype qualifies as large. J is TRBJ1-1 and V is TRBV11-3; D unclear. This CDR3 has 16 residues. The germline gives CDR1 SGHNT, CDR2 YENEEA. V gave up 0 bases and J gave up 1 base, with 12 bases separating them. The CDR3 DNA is TGTGCCAGCAGCTTAGATCGTGGGATCGGGAACACTGAAGCTTTCTTT. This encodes CASSLDRGIGNTEAFF. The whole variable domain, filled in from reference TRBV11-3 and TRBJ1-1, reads EAGVVQSPRYKIIEKKQPVAFWCNPISGHNTLYWYLQNLGQGPELLIRYENEEAVDDSQLPKDRFSAERLKGVDSTLKIQPAELGDSAVYLCASSLDRGIGNTEAFFGQGTRLTVV.

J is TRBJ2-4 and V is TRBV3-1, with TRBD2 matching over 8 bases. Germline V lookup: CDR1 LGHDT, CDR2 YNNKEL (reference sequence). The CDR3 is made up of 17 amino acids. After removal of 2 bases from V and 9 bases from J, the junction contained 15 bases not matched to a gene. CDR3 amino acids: CASSQRPYSGMDGIQYF. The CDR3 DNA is TGTGCCAGCAGCCAAAGGCCTTATAGCGGGATGGATGGCATTCAGTACTTC.

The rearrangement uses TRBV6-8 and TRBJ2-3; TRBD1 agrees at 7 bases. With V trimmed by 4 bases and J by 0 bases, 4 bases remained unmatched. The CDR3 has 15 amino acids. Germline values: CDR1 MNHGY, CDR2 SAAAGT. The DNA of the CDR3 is TGTGCCAGCAGTTCCAGGGGGTTTAGCACAGATACGCAGTATTTT. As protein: CASSSRGFSTDTQYF.

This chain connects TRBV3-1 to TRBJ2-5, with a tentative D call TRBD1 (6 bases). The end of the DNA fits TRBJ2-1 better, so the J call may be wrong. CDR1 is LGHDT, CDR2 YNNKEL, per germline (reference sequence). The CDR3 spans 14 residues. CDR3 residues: CASSQEAGVGEQFF. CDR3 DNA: TGTGCCAGCAGCCAAGAAGCAGGGGTGGGTGAGCAGTTCTTC.

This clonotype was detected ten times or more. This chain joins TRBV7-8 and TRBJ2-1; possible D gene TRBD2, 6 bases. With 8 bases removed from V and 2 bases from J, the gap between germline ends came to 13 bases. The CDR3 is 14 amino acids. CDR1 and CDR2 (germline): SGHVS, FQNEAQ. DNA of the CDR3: TGTGCCAGCGCGTTGACTAGGACCTACAATGAGCAGTTCTTC. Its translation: CASALTRTYNEQFF.

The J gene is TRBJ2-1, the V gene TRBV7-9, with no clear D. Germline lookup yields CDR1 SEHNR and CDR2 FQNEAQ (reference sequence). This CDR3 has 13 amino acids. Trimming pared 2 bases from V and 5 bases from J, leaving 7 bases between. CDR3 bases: TGTGCCAGCAGCTTATTTGGGAACAATGAGCAGTTCTTC. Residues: CASSLFGNNEQFF.

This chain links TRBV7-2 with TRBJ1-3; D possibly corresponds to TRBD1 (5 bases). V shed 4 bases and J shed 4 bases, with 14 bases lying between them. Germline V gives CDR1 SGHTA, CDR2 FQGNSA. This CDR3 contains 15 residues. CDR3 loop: CASSWGSKRGNTIYF. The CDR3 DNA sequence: TGTGCCAGCAGCTGGGGGAGTAAAAGGGGAAACACCATATATTTT.

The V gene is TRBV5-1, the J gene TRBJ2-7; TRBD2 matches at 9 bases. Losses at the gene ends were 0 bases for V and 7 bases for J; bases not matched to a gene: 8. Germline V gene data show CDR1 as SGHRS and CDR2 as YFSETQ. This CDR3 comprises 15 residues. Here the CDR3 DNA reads TGCGCCAGCAGCTTGGAGGCTAGCGGGACCAGGGAGCAGTACTTC. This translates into CASSLEASGTREQYF.

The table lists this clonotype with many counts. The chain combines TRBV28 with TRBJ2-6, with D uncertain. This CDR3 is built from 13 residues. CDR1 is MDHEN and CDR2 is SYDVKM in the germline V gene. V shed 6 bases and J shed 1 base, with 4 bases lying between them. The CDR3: CASRPSGANVLTF. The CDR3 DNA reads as TGTGCCAGCAGGCCATCTGGGGCCAACGTCCTGACTTTC.

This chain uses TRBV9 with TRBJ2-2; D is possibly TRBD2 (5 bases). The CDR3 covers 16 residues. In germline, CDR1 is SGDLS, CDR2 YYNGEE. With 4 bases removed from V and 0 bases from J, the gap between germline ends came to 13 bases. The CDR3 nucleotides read TGTGCCAGCAGCCCCGAAGCGGTTTCGAACACCGGGGAGCTGTTTTTT. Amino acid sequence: CASSPEAVSNTGELFF. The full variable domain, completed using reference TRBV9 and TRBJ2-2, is DSGVTQTPKHLITATGQRVTLRCSPRSGDLSVYWYQQSLDQGLQFLIQYYNGEERAKGNILERFSAQQFPDLHSELNLSSLELGDSALYFCASSPEAVSNTGELFFGEGSRLTVL.

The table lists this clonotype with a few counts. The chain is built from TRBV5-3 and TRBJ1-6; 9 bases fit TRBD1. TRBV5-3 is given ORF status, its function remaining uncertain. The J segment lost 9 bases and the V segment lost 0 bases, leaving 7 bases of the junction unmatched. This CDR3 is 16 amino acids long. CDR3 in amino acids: CARSLAEDRGSSPLHF. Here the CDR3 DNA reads TGTGCCAGAAGCTTGGCCGAGGACAGGGGAAGTTCACCCCTCCACTTT.

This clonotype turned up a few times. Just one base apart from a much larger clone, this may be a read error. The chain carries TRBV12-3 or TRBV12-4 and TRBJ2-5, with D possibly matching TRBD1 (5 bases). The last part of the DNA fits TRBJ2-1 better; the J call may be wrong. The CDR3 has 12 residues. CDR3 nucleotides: TGTGCCAGCAGCCCCCAGGGCCACGAGCAGTTCTTC. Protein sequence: CASSPQGHEQFF.

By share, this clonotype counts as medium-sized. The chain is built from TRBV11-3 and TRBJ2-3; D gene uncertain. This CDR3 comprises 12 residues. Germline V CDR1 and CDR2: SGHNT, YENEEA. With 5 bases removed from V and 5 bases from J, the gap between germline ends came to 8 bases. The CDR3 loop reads CASSPKRDTQYF. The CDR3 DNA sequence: TGTGCCAGCAGCCCTAAGCGAGATACGCAGTATTTT.

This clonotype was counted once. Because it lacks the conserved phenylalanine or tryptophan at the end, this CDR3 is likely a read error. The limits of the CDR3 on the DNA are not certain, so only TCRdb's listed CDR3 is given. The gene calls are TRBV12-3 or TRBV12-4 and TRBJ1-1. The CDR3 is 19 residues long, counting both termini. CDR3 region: CASSLGLGERETMSSSSGQ.

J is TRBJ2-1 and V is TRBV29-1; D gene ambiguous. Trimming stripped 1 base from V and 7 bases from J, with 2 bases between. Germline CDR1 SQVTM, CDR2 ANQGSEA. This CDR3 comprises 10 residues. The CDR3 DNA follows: TGCAGCGTTGAAGGAAATGAGCAGTTCTTC. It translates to CSVEGNEQFF.

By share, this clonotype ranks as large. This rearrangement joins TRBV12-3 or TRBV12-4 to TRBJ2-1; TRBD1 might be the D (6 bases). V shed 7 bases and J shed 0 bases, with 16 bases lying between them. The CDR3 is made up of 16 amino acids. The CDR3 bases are TGTGCCAGCACCCCGGCTGGACAGAGCTCCTACAATGAGCAGTTCTTC. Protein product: CASTPAGQSSYNEQFF.

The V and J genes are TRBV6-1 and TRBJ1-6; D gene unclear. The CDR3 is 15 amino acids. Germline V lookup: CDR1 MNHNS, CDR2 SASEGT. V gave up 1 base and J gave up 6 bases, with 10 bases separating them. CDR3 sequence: CASSEGRVGNSPLHF. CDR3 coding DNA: TGTGCCAGCAGTGAAGGGAGGGTTGGTAATTCACCCCTCCACTTT.

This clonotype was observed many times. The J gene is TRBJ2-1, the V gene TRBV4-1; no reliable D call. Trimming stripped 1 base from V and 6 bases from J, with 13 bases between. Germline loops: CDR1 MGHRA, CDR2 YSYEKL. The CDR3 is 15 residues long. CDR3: CASSQARWDPNEQFF. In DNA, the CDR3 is TGCGCCAGCAGCCAAGCGCGATGGGATCCCAATGAGCAGTTCTTC.

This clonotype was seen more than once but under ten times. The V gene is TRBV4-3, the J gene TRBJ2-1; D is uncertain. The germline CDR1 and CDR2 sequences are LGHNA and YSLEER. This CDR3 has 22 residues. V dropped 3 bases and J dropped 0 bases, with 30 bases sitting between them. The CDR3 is CASSHDLAPGRNSFSSYNEQFF. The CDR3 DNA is TGCGCCAGCAGCCACGATTTGGCCCCAGGTCGGAACTCCTTTAGCTCCTACAATGAGCAGTTCTTC.

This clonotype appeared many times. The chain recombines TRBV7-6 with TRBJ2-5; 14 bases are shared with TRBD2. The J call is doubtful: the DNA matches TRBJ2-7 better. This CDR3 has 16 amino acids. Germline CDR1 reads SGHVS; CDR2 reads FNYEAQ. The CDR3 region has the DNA TGTGCCAGCAGCTTAGCCAGGACTAGCGGGAGGTCCGAGCAGTACTTC. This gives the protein CASSLARTSGRSEQYF.